This is a list of T cell receptor beta chains from one sample in a study of metastatic and nonmetastatic thyroid tumors. Via MiXCR, TCRdb re-called the PCR reads. The sample holds about 43,000 clones, roughly a quarter seen once. Sequencing was carried out using tumor tissue. These TCRs come from a female donor with papillary thyroid cancer or a benign thyroid nodule (not recorded which). Some clones in this sample may be carry-over from other donors' samples. Each CDR3 is given with its conserved first and last residue. Each record gives: CDR3 protein, CDR3 DNA, V gene, clone size, D gene, J gene. D genes are given only for firm matches. Not all rows give a size; the values are once, few, many and, for expanded clones, a class.

CASSISVGPTEAFF,TGTGCCAGTAGTATTAGTGTGGGTCCCACTGAAGCTTTCTTT,TRBV19,many,-,TRBJ1-1
CASSAAIMTGAEDTQYF,TGCGCCAGCAGCGCGGCTATCATGACAGGGGCGGAAGATACGCAGTATTTT,TRBV5-1,-,TRBD1,TRBJ2-3
CATSTGTGGRRTEAFF,TGTGCCACCAGTACCGGCACAGGGGGTCGTAGAACTGAAGCTTTCTTT,TRBV24-1,-,TRBD1,TRBJ1-1
CSARGGGSYNEQFF,TGCAGTGCTAGAGGAGGGGGCTCCTACAATGAGCAGTTCTTC,TRBV20-1,-,-,TRBJ2-1
CSVEGPYRTSHNEQFF,TGCAGCGTTGAAGGCCCGTACAGGACCTCCCACAATGAGCAGTTCTTC,TRBV29-1,-,-,TRBJ2-1
CASTRGGEETQYF,TGTGCCAGCACCAGGGGAGGGGAAGAGACCCAGTACTTC,TRBV3-1,many,-,TRBJ2-5
CASSERGPSYEQYF,TGTGCCAGCAGTGAGAGAGGACCCTCCTACGAGCAGTACTTC,TRBV6-1,-,-,TRBJ2-7
CSAHFRGRGNTEAFF,TGCAGTGCTCACTTTCGTGGGCGAGGAAACACTGAAGCTTTCTTT,TRBV20-1,-,-,TRBJ1-1
CASSYPTVSGLAGELFF,TGTGCCAGCAGTTACCCTACCGTGTCCGGATTAGCCGGGGAGCTGTTTTTT,TRBV6-5,many,-,TRBJ2-2
CASSGVLDTQYF,TGTGCCAGCAGTGGCGTACTTGATACGCAGTATTTT,TRBV6-1,-,-,TRBJ2-3
CASSRNTGMGEQYF,TGTGCCAGCAGCCGGAATACAGGGATGGGCGAGCAGTACTTC,TRBV7-2,-,-,TRBJ2-7
CSASLDSNQPQHF,TGCAGTGCTAGTTTGGATAGCAATCAGCCCCAGCATTTT,TRBV20-1,many,-,TRBJ1-5
CATSDGLAGGNEQFF,TGTGCCACCAGTGACGGACTAGCGGGAGGCAATGAGCAGTTCTTC,TRBV24-1,many,TRBD2,TRBJ2-1
CANPPRTSGKMHEQYF,TGTGCCAATCCCCCCCGGACTAGCGGGAAAATGCACGAGCAGTACTTC,TRBV19,few,TRBD2,TRBJ2-7
CASSSLTGVLDEQYF,TGTGCCAGCTCAAGCTTAACAGGCGTCTTGGACGAGCAGTACTTC,TRBV18,-,-,TRBJ2-7
CASSYRMGGDLTGELFF,TGTGCCAGCAGCTATAGGATGGGCGGGGATCTCACCGGGGAGCTGTTTTTT,TRBV7-8,few,-,TRBJ2-2
CASSSGTKTDTQYF,TGTGCCAGCAGTTCCGGGACGAAGACAGATACGCAGTATTTT,TRBV6-9,-,-,TRBJ2-3
CASSINRGLHGYTF,TGTGCCAGCAGTATCAACAGGGGATTACATGGCTACACCTTC,TRBV12-3/TRBV12-4,few,TRBD1,TRBJ1-2
CASTSGGGRNQPQHF,TGTGCCAGCACCTCGGGGGGGGGCCGCAATCAGCCCCAGCATTTT,TRBV6-1,many,-,TRBJ1-5
CASSLVERGAAETQYF,TGTGCCAGCAGTTTGGTGGAGCGGGGGGCTGCGGAGACCCAGTACTTC,TRBV6-5,once,TRBD2,TRBJ2-5
CASSYSRDTEAFF,TGTGCCAGCAGTTACTCAAGGGACACTGAAGCTTTCTTT,TRBV6-5,-,-,TRBJ1-1
CAVRDSYEQYF,TGTGCCGTCCGGGACAGTTACGAGCAGTACTTC,TRBV19,-,TRBD1,TRBJ2-7
CASSDPTGAYTEAFF,TGTGCCAGCAGTGACCCCACCGGGGCCTACACTGAAGCTTTCTTT,TRBV6-1,many,-,TRBJ1-1
CSARDGSGTGVFEQYF,TGCAGTGCTAGAGATGGATCTGGGACAGGGGTTTTCGAGCAGTACTTC,TRBV20-1,-,TRBD1,TRBJ2-7
CASSHSHLAGGELFF,TGTGCCAGCAGCCATTCCCACCTTGCGGGGGGGGAGCTGTTTTTT,TRBV7-8,many,-,TRBJ2-2
CASSPETGVFTEAFF,TGCGCCAGCAGCCCTGAAACAGGGGTGTTCACTGAAGCTTTCTTT,TRBV5-1,-,TRBD1,TRBJ1-1
CSANSGSSQRGELFF,TGCAGTGCTAATAGCGGGAGTTCCCAGCGGGGGGAGCTGTTTTTT,TRBV20-1,-,TRBD2,TRBJ2-2
CSAREARQETYEQYF,TGCAGTGCTAGAGAGGCCAGACAGGAGACCTACGAGCAGTACTTC,TRBV20-1,-,-,TRBJ2-7
CSGSNMATSYNEQFF,TGCAGTGGTAGTAACATGGCCACGTCCTACAATGAGCAGTTCTTC,TRBV20-1,many,-,TRBJ2-1
CASSLQGGGTDTQYF,TGTGCCAGCAGCCTACAGGGGGGGGGCACAGATACGCAGTATTTT,TRBV6-1,many,-,TRBJ2-3
CASSSDRGMYNEQFF,TGTGCCAGCAGCTCGGACAGGGGGATGTACAATGAGCAGTTCTTC,TRBV11-2,-,TRBD1,TRBJ2-1
CASSYSGFGNTIYF,TGTGCCAGCAGTTACTCAGGGTTTGGAAACACCATATATTTT,TRBV6-5,-,-,TRBJ1-3
CASSESQGLAGGGTGELFF,TGTGCCAGCAGTGAAAGTCAAGGACTAGCGGGAGGAGGCACCGGGGAGCTGTTTTTT,TRBV2,once,TRBD2,TRBJ2-2
CASRGQGIGTEAFF,TGCGCCAGCAGAGGACAGGGGATTGGCACTGAAGCTTTCTTT,TRBV5-1,many,TRBD1,TRBJ1-1
CASSGTGASRMGYGYTF,TGTGCCAGCAGCGGGACAGGGGCTTCGCGCATGGGCTATGGCTACACCTTC,TRBV4-2,few,TRBD1,TRBJ1-2
CSAEDRGRGGEKLFF,TGCAGTGCCGAGGACAGGGGGCGTGGGGGAGAAAAACTGTTTTTT,TRBV20-1,-,TRBD1,TRBJ1-4
CASSLQGASTEAFF,TGCGCCAGCAGCTTGCAGGGGGCGAGTACTGAAGCTTTCTTT,TRBV5-1,few,TRBD1,TRBJ1-1
CASSERQLYGYTF,TGTGCCAGCAGTGAACGACAGCTCTATGGCTACACCTTC,TRBV6-1,few,-,TRBJ1-2
CATLEQGGTEAFF,TGTGCCACCCTAGAACAGGGTGGGACTGAAGCTTTCTTT,TRBV12-3/TRBV12-4,medium-sized,-,TRBJ1-1
CATAGRDLNSPLHF,TGTGCCACCGCCGGTCGGGACCTTAATTCACCCCTCCACTTT,TRBV6-1,-,-,TRBJ1-6
CAWSLISPRNSPLHF,TGTGCCTGGAGTTTAATTTCCCCTAGGAATTCACCCCTCCACTTT,TRBV30,few,-,TRBJ1-6
CASSYGGREEAFF,TGTGCCAGCAGTTACGGCGGCAGGGAGGAAGCTTTCTTT,TRBV6-2/TRBV6-3,-,-,TRBJ1-1
CASSQGWGHGYTF,TGTGCCAGCAGCCAAGGATGGGGCCATGGCTACACCTTC,TRBV3-1,many,-,TRBJ1-2
CASSLGGGLFYEQYF,TGTGCCAGCAGCTTAGGAGGGGGGCTATTCTACGAGCAGTACTTC,TRBV7-2,-,-,TRBJ2-7
CANSETGDGYTF,TGTGCCAACAGTGAAACGGGAGATGGCTACACCTTC,TRBV6-1,few,-,TRBJ1-2
CSAYSGRTTDNEQFF,TGCAGTGCCTATAGCGGGAGGACGACTGACAATGAGCAGTTCTTC,TRBV20-1,-,TRBD2,TRBJ2-1
CASSRPRTAGYGQYF,TGTGCCAGCAGTCGACCGAGGACAGCGGGTTACGGGCAGTACTTC,TRBV27,many,-,TRBJ2-7
CASSFTVKEKLFF,TGTGCCAGCAGTTTTACGGTTAAAGAAAAACTGTTTTTT,TRBV28,many,-,TRBJ1-4